A single TCR beta chain is shown here with its context. Its antigen remains unidentified. This may stem from a read error, because a much larger clone lies one nucleotide away. Indicated time point: persistent/refractory GD, antithyroid drugs over 5 years with positive TRAb. Following extraction of RNA from PBMCs, that RNA was used to make the TCR library. This record belongs to a study of regulatory T cells in long-lasting Graves disease. Notes on the study in general: A greater number of public clonotypes (under 3,000) was shared by persistent patients than by new patients (about 880).

Sequencing libraries for TCR beta were prepared with iRepertoire HTBI primers and Arm-PCR of CDR3 regions. TCRdb ran MiXCR on the multiplex PCR reads and lists one entry per CDR3 protein. The sample has 350,000 to 450,000 distinct CDR3 sequences; about 23% are singletons. The CDR3 sequence is 11 residues long. Germline V CDR1 and CDR2: SGHAT, FQNNGV. The chain links TRBV11-2 to TRBJ2-7; no firm D call. The sequence was collected from a woman between 40 and 55 years old with Graves disease. This sample comprised peripheral blood mononuclear cells (PBMCs), obtained when the disease was refractory, from a patient treated with antithyroid drugs. The CDR3 loop reads CASSLALEQHF. The CDR3 DNA follows: TGTGCCAGCAGCTTAGCATTGGAGCAGCACTTC.